These 22 T cell receptor beta chains were all obtained from the same sample, sequenced in a study of T cells in Graves' hyperthyroidism and ophthalmopathy. RNA transcripts gave rise to amplified TCR beta CDR3 regions. HTBI primers drove first-round RT-PCR of the TCR CDR3. In TCRdb, the multiplex PCR reads were re-called with MiXCR into one record per CDR3 protein. This table has about 420,000 distinct CDR3 sequences, about 15% appearing once. The sequenced sample was blood. The receptors stem from a woman aged 18-30 years with Graves' hyperthyroidism.

The rearrangement links TRBV24-1 to TRBJ2-1; 12 bases line up with TRBD2. Per germline, CDR1 KGHDR and CDR2 SFDVKD. There are 14 residues in the CDR3. With 12 bases clipped from V and 4 bases from J, the junction kept 6 bases outside the gene matches. CDR3 sequence reads: CAAMGTSGYNEQFF. CDR3 in DNA: TGTGCCGCCATGGGGACTAGCGGGTACAATGAGCAGTTCTTC.

This clonotype was observed at least ten times. This sequence joins TRBV4-3 and TRBJ1-2; no firm D call. The CDR3 is 13 amino acids. The V gene's germline CDR1 is LGHNA and CDR2 YSLEER. Deletions cut 0 bases from V and 8 bases from J, with 10 bases between. CDR3 bases: TGCGCCAGCAGCCAAGATATCGGGATCGGCTACACCTTC. Translation gives CASSQDIGIGYTF.

This clonotype was found many times. The V call is TRBV11-2, the J call TRBJ2-1; the match to TRBD1 covers 7 bases. With 1 base clipped from V and 4 bases from J, the junction kept 16 bases outside the gene matches. CDR3 length: 19 residues. Per germline, CDR1 SGHAT and CDR2 FQNNGV. CDR3 nucleotides: TGTGCCAGCAGCTTAGTGGCAGGGGGTTCCTCCATTCATTACAATGAGCAGTTCTTC. It translates to CASSLVAGGSSIHYNEQFF.

This clonotype was found many times. This chain uses TRBV6-2 or TRBV6-3 with TRBJ1-1; 8 nucleotides agree with TRBD1. This CDR3 has 13 amino acids. The germline CDR1 and CDR2 sequences are MNHEY and SVGEGT. Trimming removed 6 bases from V and 5 bases from J; junction bases left unmatched: 5. CDR3 sequence: CASSRTGRTEAFF. DNA of the CDR3: TGTGCCAGCAGCCGGACAGGGAGGACTGAAGCTTTCTTT.

The chain joins TRBV27 to TRBJ2-6, with no clear D. Per germline, CDR1 MNHEY and CDR2 SMNVEV (reference sequence). The V end was cut by 10 bases, the J end by 4 bases, with 14 bases between. The CDR3 spans 14 residues. The CDR3 bases are TGTGCCAACACACGGGCTAGGGGGGCCAACGTCCTGACTTTC. Translating gives CANTRARGANVLTF.

The chain is built from TRBV5-1 and TRBJ1-5; possibly TRBD1 for D (6 bases). Germline V gene sequence: CDR1 SGHRS, CDR2 YFSETQ. V was trimmed by 6 bases and J by 5 bases, leaving 18 bases between them. There are 15 residues in the CDR3. The CDR3 spells CASKPGQGYDQPQHF. In nucleotides, the CDR3 is TGCGCCAGCAAGCCTGGTCAGGGGTACGATCAGCCCCAGCATTTT.

This clonotype came up many times. The chain uses TRBV5-1 and TRBJ2-1; 8 nucleotides line up with TRBD2. V lost 6 bases, J lost 5 bases, and 7 bases stayed unmatched. The CDR3 is made up of 14 amino acids. The germline V gene encodes CDR1 SGHRS and CDR2 YFSETQ. The CDR3 is CASTGGFVDNEQFF. Here the CDR3 DNA reads TGCGCCAGCACGGGAGGGTTTGTGGACAATGAGCAGTTCTTC.

This clonotype has at least ten counts. The chain links TRBV10-3 to TRBJ2-3, with D possibly called TRBD1 or TRBD2 (5 bases each). Trimming pared 4 bases from V and 0 bases from J, leaving 29 bases between. CDR1 and CDR2 from the germline V gene are ENHRY and SYGVKD. CDR3 length: 21 amino acids. In nucleotides, the CDR3 is TGTGCCATCAGTGGCCGCCGAGGGGACGGACCTAGGACCACTAGCACAGATACGCAGTATTTT. It is translated as CAISGRRGDGPRTTSTDTQYF.

This clonotype has only a few counts. The J gene is TRBJ1-1, the V gene TRBV18; TRBD1 matches at 7 bases. Germline V gives CDR1 KGHSH, CDR2 LQKENI. The trim removed 3 bases at V and 0 bases at J, leaving 7 bases unmatched. The CDR3 is 16 amino acids. The CDR3 DNA is TGTGCCAGCTCACCGGGCGCAGGGGGAGTGAACACTGAAGCTTTCTTT. Amino acid sequence: CASSPGAGGVNTEAFF.

The sample holds many counts of this clonotype. CDR3 coding DNA: TGTGCCATCCGACGAGGGCCCGATAATTCACCCCTCCACTTT. The encoded protein is CAIRRGPDNSPLHF. The chain combines TRBV12-3 or TRBV12-4 with TRBJ1-6; D uncertain. V lost 10 bases to trimming and J lost 5 bases, with 15 bases between them. The CDR3 has 14 residues.

This clonotype was counted at least ten times. This chain links TRBV20-1 with TRBJ2-1, with TRBD2 as a possible D gene (6 bases). The CDR3 spans 13 residues. The V gene lost 1 base and the J gene lost 7 bases, with 11 bases spanning the gap. CDR1 and CDR2 (germline): DFQATT, SNEGSKA (reference sequence). DNA for the CDR3: TGCAGTGCTAGAGTTCCGGGGGTAAATGAGCAGTTCTTC. It codes for CSARVPGVNEQFF.

The table lists this clonotype with a few counts. This chain links TRBV6-1 with TRBJ1-2; 11 bases fit TRBD1. With 7 bases clipped from V and 3 bases from J, the junction kept 16 bases outside the gene matches. In germline, CDR1 is MNHNS, CDR2 SASEGT. The CDR3 length is 18 residues. Written as DNA, the CDR3 is TGTGCCAGCAATCAGAACTGGGACAGGGGGTACCGTTACTATGGCTACACCTTC. It is translated as CASNQNWDRGYRYYGYTF.

V and J are TRBV19 and TRBJ1-1, with D perhaps matching TRBD1 (5 bases). Trimming left V 5 bases short and J 3 bases short, with 13 bases between. There are 14 residues in the CDR3. Germline V lookup: CDR1 LNHDA, CDR2 SQIVND (reference sequence). In DNA, the CDR3 is TGTGCCAGTAGTGCCCTTCAGGGCGACACTGAAGCTTTCTTT. It is translated as CASSALQGDTEAFF.

The chain combines TRBV2 with TRBJ2-1; D is perhaps TRBD1 (6 bases). Germline V CDR1 and CDR2: SNHLY, FYNNEI. The CDR3 covers 15 residues. V shed 6 bases and J shed 6 bases, with 18 bases lying between them. CDR3 DNA sequence: TGTGCCAGCAGAGAGGGGGACCAGGTGTCCAATGAGCAGTTCTTC. This gives the protein CASREGDQVSNEQFF. Based on the CDR3 plus reference TRBV2 and TRBJ2-1, the full variable domain is EPEVTQTPSHQVTQMGQEVILRCVPISNHLYFYWYRQILGQKVEFLVSFYNNEISEKSEIFDDQFSVERPDGSNFTLKIRSTKLEDSAMYFCASREGDQVSNEQFFGPGTRLTVL.

In the case of this clonotype: A much larger clone is a single base away; this may be a read error. This chain connects TRBV11-2 to TRBJ2-7; TRBD2 agrees at 8 bases. This CDR3 contains 18 residues. Germline assignment: CDR1 SGHAT and CDR2 FQNNGV. Here the CDR3 DNA reads TGTGCCAGCGGCTTAGGAGCGGGGGCGCTCCCCCATCGTTGCGAGCAGTACTTC. It yields the protein CASGLGAGALPHRCEQYF.

This clonotype was detected ten times or more. The chain is built from TRBV27 and TRBJ2-2, with D perhaps matching TRBD1 (5 bases). V lost 7 bases and J 3 bases, leaving 9 bases between the germline ends. Germline-derived CDR1 and CDR2 are MNHEY and SMNVEV (reference sequence). The CDR3 runs 13 residues. The CDR3 here is CASMSRDTGELFF. CDR3 sequence (DNA): TGTGCCAGCATGAGCAGGGACACCGGGGAGCTGTTTTTT.

This clonotype has more than one count but fewer than ten. The chain couples TRBV15 to TRBJ1-4; D gene unclear. The CDR3 is made up of 12 amino acids. Germline loops: CDR1 LNHNV, CDR2 YYDKDF (reference sequence). Trimming removed 4 bases from V and 10 bases from J, with 10 bases in between. CDR3 in DNA: TGTGCCACCAGCACTGGGGAGGGAAAACTGTTTTTT. Residues: CATSTGEGKLFF.

The chain carries TRBV7-6 and TRBJ2-3; D tentatively reads TRBD1 or TRBD2 (7 bases each). This CDR3 has 14 amino acids. Trimming removed 5 bases at V and 1 base at J, with 10 bases between. The germline gives CDR1 SGHVS, CDR2 FNYEAQ. CDR3 loop: CASSQGGGTDTQYF. DNA for the CDR3: TGTGCCAGCAGCCAGGGGGGGGGCACAGATACGCAGTATTTT.

This chain connects TRBV7-8 to TRBJ2-1; no reliable D call. The V and J ends lost 4 bases and 9 bases respectively, with 7 bases between them. This CDR3 has 11 residues. From germline, CDR1 is SGHVS and CDR2 FQNEAQ. This CDR3 reads CASSSESEQFF. The CDR3 DNA follows: TGTGCCAGCAGCTCAGAGAGTGAGCAGTTCTTC.

This clonotype was picked up many times. The CDR3, as DNA: TGTGCCAGCAGCCCGGGTCCCTCCTACAATGAGCAGTTCTTC. This gives the protein CASSPGPSYNEQFF. This chain joins TRBV7-2 and TRBJ2-1; D gene unclear. Trimming stripped 5 bases from V and 0 bases from J, with 8 bases between. Germline V gene sequence: CDR1 SGHTA, CDR2 FQGNSA. The CDR3 sequence is 14 residues long.

This clonotype showed up many times. The V and J genes are TRBV15 and TRBJ2-3; 14 nucleotides align to TRBD2. Germline loops: CDR1 LNHNV, CDR2 YYDKDF (reference sequence). The junction had 9 bases not matched to a gene; V was cut back by 5 bases and J by 2 bases. The CDR3 consists of 18 residues. The CDR3 reads CATSSGGLAGGVTDTQYF. In DNA form, the CDR3 reads TGTGCCACCAGCTCCGGAGGACTAGCGGGAGGAGTCACAGATACGCAGTATTTT.

This rearrangement joins TRBV9 to TRBJ1-1; TRBD1 aligns across 12 bases. Trimming removed 1 base from V and 0 bases from J; junction bases left unmatched: 7. This CDR3 spans 18 amino acids. The germline V gene encodes CDR1 SGDLS and CDR2 YYNGEE. CDR3 in amino acids: CASSVIPGQGAVNTEAFF. The CDR3 DNA follows: TGTGCCAGCAGCGTAATACCGGGACAGGGGGCCGTGAACACTGAAGCTTTCTTT.